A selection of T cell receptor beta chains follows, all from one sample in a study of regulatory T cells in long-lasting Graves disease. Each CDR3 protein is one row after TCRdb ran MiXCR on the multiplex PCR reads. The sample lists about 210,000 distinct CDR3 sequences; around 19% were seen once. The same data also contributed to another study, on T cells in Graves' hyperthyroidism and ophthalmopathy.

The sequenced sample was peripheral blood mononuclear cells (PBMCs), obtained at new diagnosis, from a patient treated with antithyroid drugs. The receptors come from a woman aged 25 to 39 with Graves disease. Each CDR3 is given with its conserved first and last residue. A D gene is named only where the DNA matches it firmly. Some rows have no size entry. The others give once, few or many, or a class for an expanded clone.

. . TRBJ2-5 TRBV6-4 TGTGCCAGCAGTGACTCGGCAGGGGAAGAGACCCAGTACTTC CASSDSAGEETQYF
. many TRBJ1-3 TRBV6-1 TGTGCCAGCAGTGAGAGTGCAGACGGAAACACCATATATTTT CASSESADGNTIYF
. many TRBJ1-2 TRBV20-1 TGCAGTGCTAGAGATGGCAGGCAGGGTAACTATGGCTACACCTTC CSARDGRQGNYGYTF
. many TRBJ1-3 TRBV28 TGTGCCAGCAGCGCCGCCCGAGGGTCTGGAAACACCATATATTTT CASSAARGSGNTIYF
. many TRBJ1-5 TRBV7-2 TGTGCCAGCAGCTTGGAGGGAAAGCCCCAGCATTTT CASSLEGKPQHF
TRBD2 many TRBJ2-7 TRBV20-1 TGCAGTGCTCGGGGGGGCGGGAGAGGTGAGCAGTACTTC CSARGGGRGEQYF
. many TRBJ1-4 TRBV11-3 TGTGCCAGCAGCTCCCACAGGGATAATGAAAAACTGTTTTTT CASSSHRDNEKLFF
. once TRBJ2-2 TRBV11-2 TGTGCCAGCAGCCGGGGCCGGGCCCCCCGGGAGCTGTTTTTT CASSRGRAPRELFF
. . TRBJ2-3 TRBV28 TGTGCCAGCAGTCCCCGCGGGACGACAGATACGCAGTATTTT CASSPRGTTDTQYF
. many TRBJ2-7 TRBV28 TGTGCCAGCAGCTTGTCCCCCTACGAGCAGTACTTC CASSLSPYEQYF
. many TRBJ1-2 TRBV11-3 TGTGCCAGCACCAGGACTGGGCAGGGCTACACCTTC CASTRTGQGYTF
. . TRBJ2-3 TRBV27 TGTGCCAGCAGCCGAGTGTGGGTCGTCGGGGCACGGACAGATACGCAGTATTTT CASSRVWVVGARTDTQYF
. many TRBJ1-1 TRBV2 TGTGCCAGCACTCCCGGGACACCGAACACTGAAGCTTTCTTT CASTPGTPNTEAFF
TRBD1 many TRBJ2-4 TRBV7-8 TGTGCCAGCAGACCTACCATGGACAGGGGGGCAAACATTCAGTACTTC CASRPTMDRGANIQYF
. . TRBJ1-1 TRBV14 TGTGCCAGCAGCCCCTTGTCCCGGGACCGGCGTGAAGCTTTCTTT CASSPLSRDRREAFF